The 6 T cell receptor beta chains in this list originate from one sample, sequenced in a study of blood T cell repertoires in COVID-19 (TCRdb year 2020). Libraries were made using the immunoSEQ multiplex PCR assay. This is the immuneACCESS table as TCRdb keeps it, with only in-frame sequences that have V and J called. A part of the clones is gone; compared with another copy, unresolved V genes explain less than half, and the rest is unexplained. The sample data list about 170,000 clones, and approximately 80% of these were observed just once. The ten largest clonotypes hold about 14% of the sample. The material sequenced was peripheral blood. These receptors all come from a woman in her 70s with COVID-19, enrolled during active disease.

The rearrangement joins TRBV6-5 to TRBJ1-1; D ambiguous. Trimming took off 7 bases at V and 7 bases at J, with 13 bases between the two ends. CDR3 length: 12 amino acids. CDR1 is MNHEY and CDR2 is SVGAGI in the germline V gene. In nucleotides, the CDR3 is TGTGCCAGCACGTACGCGGAGGATGAAGCTTTCTTT. This codes for CASTYAEDEAFF.

This clone has just one count. The rearrangement uses TRBV19 and TRBJ2-3, with D possibly TRBD1 on 5 matching bases. Germline values: CDR1 LNHDA, CDR2 SQIVND (reference sequence). V was cut by 3 bases and J by 0 bases, with 10 bases left in between. There are 15 residues in the CDR3. CDR3 bases: TGTGCCAGTAGTATGCACAGGCTAAGCACAGATACGCAGTATTTT. This gives the protein CASSMHRLSTDTQYF.

The J gene is TRBJ1-1, the V gene TRBV12-3 or TRBV12-4; no reliable D call. Between the trimmed V and J ends, which lost 1 base and 11 bases, there was a span of 14 bases. This CDR3 is built from 13 residues. CDR3 bases: TGTGCCAGCAGTTTAGTAGGATTTGGAGGGGCTTTCTTT. Amino acids: CASSLVGFGGAFF.

Remarks on this clone: Different DNA sequences within this sample yield the same CDR3. The chain is built from TRBV29-1 and TRBJ2-1; 8 bases agree with TRBD2. The CDR3 consists of 14 residues. V trimming: 6 bases; J trimming: 0 bases; junction bases outside the gene matches: 4. The germline V gene has CDR1 SQVTM and CDR2 ANQGSEA. CDR3 bases: TGCAGCGTGGCCGGGACTAGCTCCTACAATGAGCAGTTCTTC. It yields the protein CSVAGTSSYNEQFF.

The gene calls are TRBV28 and TRBJ1-4; a possible D gene is TRBD1 (5 bases). V lost 8 bases and J lost 5, with 12 bases in between. Germline values: CDR1 MDHEN, CDR2 SYDVKM. This CDR3 comprises 13 residues. The CDR3 region has the DNA TGTGCCAGCCGAAGGGGTCCAAATGAAAAACTGTTTTTT. Translating it yields CASRRGPNEKLFF.

The chain has TRBV6-1 and TRBJ1-2; perhaps TRBD1 as D (5 bases). This CDR3 has 14 amino acids. V was cut by 2 bases and J by 4 bases, with 11 bases left in between. Germline values: CDR1 MNHNS, CDR2 SASEGT. The CDR3 sequence is CASSESQARYGYTF. For the CDR3, the DNA is TGTGCCAGCAGTGAATCACAGGCGCGCTATGGCTACACCTTC.